This T cell receptor (beta chain) was found in a study of radiation and T cells in renal cell carcinoma. Across the whole study: Nephrectomy followed 15 Gy stereotactic body radiation by 4 weeks.

TCRdb keeps only in-frame clones here, not all; method: immunoSEQ multiplex PCR. Of 55,000 to 65,000 clones detected, 78% appear once; the ten largest clones hold about 7.1%. Time point reported: baseline pretreatment blood. Treatment indicated: 15 Gy SBRT to primary tumor, nephrectomy 4 weeks later. Between the trimmed V and J ends, which lost 4 bases and 7 bases, there was a span of 11 bases. Germline lookup yields CDR1 MNHEY and CDR2 SVGAGI. This CDR3 region has 14 residues. Sequenced here: blood, sampled from a patient whose treatment included radiotherapy and nephrectomy. The TCR sequence derives from a man aged 60 to 69 with renal cell carcinoma. The gene calls are TRBV6-5 and TRBJ1-6, with D perhaps TRBD1 (5 bases). The CDR3 region is CASSWGLKNSPLHF. The CDR3 DNA reads as TGTGCCAGCAGTTGGGGCCTTAAGAATTCACCCCTCCACTTT.